The subject of this entry is one T cell receptor beta chain. Its cognate antigen is unknown. Lacking the conserved final phenylalanine or tryptophan, this CDR3 likely reflects a read error. Germline CDR1 MDHEN, CDR2 SYDVKM. The length of the CDR3 is 14 residues. Trimming at V came to 5 bases and at J to 11 bases, leaving 9 bases not matched to a gene. This specimen belongs to a study of regulatory T cells in long-lasting Graves disease. Turning to the study itself: The criterion for persistent Graves' disease was over 5 years of antithyroid drugs with positive TSH receptor antibodies. Findings of the study overall: Persistent cases of Graves' showed reduced TCR diversity relative to newly diagnosed patients. The study found TRBV28, TRBJ1-2 and TRBJ2-5 favored in persistent disease. Persistent patients had a count of shared public clonotypes (approximately 2,800) that exceeded that of new patients (about 870).

Combining iRepertoire HTBI primers with Arm-PCR of CDR3 regions, the authors built TCR beta libraries. TCRdb passed the multiplex PCR reads through MiXCR, listing each CDR3 protein once. This repertoire shows 500,000 to 800,000 distinct CDR3 sequences, 30% found once; its top ten account for 42%. Described time point: persistent/refractory GD, antithyroid drugs over 5 years with positive TRAb. PBMC RNA served as the TCR library source. This chain links TRBV28 with TRBJ1-2; 12 bases map to TRBD1. The starting material was peripheral blood mononuclear cells (PBMCs), obtained when the disease was refractory, from a patient treated with antithyroid drugs. This TCR came from a female donor with Graves disease. The CDR3 reads CASSANPGQGAYTL. The CDR3 DNA reads TGTGCCAGCAGTGCCAACCCGGGACAGGGGGCTTACACCCTC.